The 19 T cell receptor beta chains presented below share a single source sample, sequenced in a study of beta chain features in type 1 diabetes. The entirety of the isolated RNA underwent reverse transcription, so expressed TCRB transcripts were sequenced. The assay was immunoSEQ multiplex PCR, and TCRdb's table has in-frame clones only and misses some. The sample shows over 300,000 clones, 6.5% to 10% of them seen only once. The material sequenced was central memory CD4+ T cells from blood. These receptors all stem from a young woman in good health.

The rearrangement links TRBV7-2 to TRBJ2-2, with D perhaps TRBD2 (6 bases). Germline V CDR1 and CDR2: SGHTA, FQGNSA. The CDR3 spans 16 residues. V gave up 6 bases and J gave up 2 bases, with 16 bases separating them. CDR3 residues: CASSRRDWKNTGELFF. The CDR3, as DNA: TGTGCCAGCAGTCGCCGGGACTGGAAAAACACCGGGGAGCTGTTTTTT.

This clone occurred a few times. This chain uses TRBV10-3 with TRBJ1-5; D uncertain. Germline V gene sequence: CDR1 ENHRY, CDR2 SYGVKD. V shed 0 bases and J shed 7 bases, with 7 bases lying between them. The length of the CDR3 is 13 residues. The CDR3 coding sequence is TGTGCCATCAGTGAGTCGATAGAACAGCCCCAGCATTTT. This codes for CAISESIEQPQHF.

This clone has at least ten counts. The chain recombines TRBV7-8 with TRBJ2-3; D is possibly TRBD2 (6 bases). V was clipped by 7 bases and J by 4 bases, with 9 bases between them. Germline loops: CDR1 SGHVS, CDR2 FQNEAQ. This CDR3 has 12 residues. As DNA, the CDR3 is TGTGCCAGCACCCCGGGGGCAGATACGCAGTATTTT. This gives the protein CASTPGADTQYF.

This clone has just a few counts. The chain uses TRBV6-5 and TRBJ1-5; D ambiguous. Germline V gene sequence: CDR1 MNHEY, CDR2 SVGAGI. The CDR3 length is 15 residues. V lost 0 bases and J 0 bases, leaving 6 bases between the germline ends. In DNA, the CDR3 is TGTGCCAGCAGTTACTCCAAATATAGCAATCAGCCCCAGCATTTT. Amino acids: CASSYSKYSNQPQHF.

The chain carries TRBV15 and TRBJ2-2; D is possibly TRBD1 or TRBD2 (5 bases each). V lost 5 bases to trimming and J lost 0 bases, with 16 bases between them. Per germline, CDR1 LNHNV and CDR2 YYDKDF (reference sequence). The CDR3 extends over 17 amino acids. CDR3 residues: CATSFRRTPSNTGELFF. In DNA, the CDR3 is TGTGCCACCAGCTTTCGGAGGACACCATCGAACACCGGGGAGCTGTTTTTT.

This chain links TRBV18 with TRBJ1-4; weak D call: TRBD1 (6 bases). This CDR3 spans 16 amino acids. The germline V and J ends were trimmed by 1 base and 8 bases, with 17 bases remaining between them. Germline V gene sequence: CDR1 KGHSH, CDR2 LQKENI. CDR3 coding DNA: TGTGCCAGCTCACCACGGATCTGGACAGATAACGAAAAACTGTTTTTT. Translating gives CASSPRIWTDNEKLFF. The entire variable domain, with the rest obtained from reference TRBV18 and TRBJ1-4, is as follows: NAGVMQNPRHLVRRRGQEARLRCSPMKGHSHVYWYRQLPEEGLKFMVYLQKENIIDESGMPKERFSAEFPKEGPSILRIQQVVRGDSAAYFCASSPRIWTDNEKLFFGSGTQLSVL.

This clone was counted a few times. The chain links TRBV19 to TRBJ1-5; D unresolved. This CDR3 region has 14 residues. Trimming stripped 5 bases from V and 0 bases from J, with 8 bases between. Germline V gene lookup returns CDR1 LNHDA and CDR2 SQIVND (reference sequence). This chain's CDR3 is CASSFVHSNQPQHF. The CDR3, as DNA: TGTGCCAGTAGTTTCGTACATAGCAATCAGCCCCAGCATTTT.

This clone was observed a few times. The sample contains more than one DNA sequence encoding this CDR3. The chain couples TRBV10-3 to TRBJ2-2; D unresolved. The length of the CDR3 is 14 residues. CDR1 is ENHRY and CDR2 is SYGVKD in the germline V gene. V lost 5 bases, J lost 1 base, and 8 bases lay in between. The CDR3 DNA sequence: TGTGCCATCAGTCTCGGTGAGAACACCGGGGAGCTGTTTTTT. Its protein product is CAISLGENTGELFF.

About this clone: This sample also contains other DNA sequences that code for the same CDR3. This rearrangement joins TRBV6-1 to TRBJ2-7, with D tentatively TRBD1 (5 bases). This CDR3 region has 13 residues. With 4 bases removed from V and 0 bases from J, the gap between germline ends came to 7 bases. Germline CDR1 is MNHNS and CDR2 is SASEGT. CDR3 DNA: TGTGCCAGCAGTGGACAGAGCTCCTACGAGCAGTACTTC. Translating it yields CASSGQSSYEQYF.

This clone has only a few counts. This rearrangement joins TRBV11-2 to TRBJ2-7, with 12 bases matching TRBD1. Germline V lookup: CDR1 SGHAT, CDR2 FQNNGV. The CDR3 totals 18 residues. V gave up 5 bases and J gave up 2 bases; unmatched junction bases: 13. CDR3 region: CASSLIKRDRGQTYEQYF. The CDR3 DNA follows: TGTGCCAGCAGCCTTATTAAAAGGGACAGGGGGCAAACCTACGAGCAGTACTTC.

This clone has only a few counts. V is TRBV4-2 and J is TRBJ2-2, with D possibly matching TRBD2 (6 bases). Germline CDR1 reads LGHNA; CDR2 reads YNFKEQ. The ends were cut back, 1 base at V and 1 base at J, with 13 bases in the middle. The CDR3 runs to 17 residues. In nucleotides, the CDR3 is TGTGCCAGCAGCCAAGTTACCCTTAGCGGGAACACCGGGGAGCTGTTTTTT. Translating it yields CASSQVTLSGNTGELFF.

Comment on this clone: The same CDR3 also results from other DNA sequences found in this sample. This rearrangement joins TRBV2 to TRBJ2-3; the D gene is possibly TRBD2 (6 bases). Germline V gives CDR1 SNHLY, CDR2 FYNNEI. The CDR3 length is 15 residues. Trimming removed 4 bases from V and 1 base from J, with 12 bases in between. The CDR3 DNA sequence: TGTGCCAGCAGTGGAAGACTAGGCGGCACAGATACGCAGTATTTT. The encoded protein is CASSGRLGGTDTQYF.

This rearrangement joins TRBV7-9 to TRBJ1-1; D unclear. Trimming shortened V by 1 base and J by 6 bases, and 15 bases separated the two germline ends. This CDR3 has 15 amino acids. Germline CDR1 reads SEHNR; CDR2 reads FQNEAQ (reference sequence). The CDR3 protein is CASSLGGFMGAEAFF. CDR3 DNA sequence: TGTGCCAGCAGCTTAGGAGGTTTTATGGGCGCTGAAGCTTTCTTT.

This clone was detected a few times. The chain has TRBV29-1 and TRBJ2-2; possibly TRBD2 for D (6 bases). The CDR3 is made up of 13 amino acids. CDR1 is SQVTM and CDR2 is ANQGSEA in the germline V gene. V lost 6 bases, J lost 4 bases, and 12 bases lay in between. The CDR3 DNA follows: TGCAGCGTCGGACTAATGAGCACCGGGGAGCTGTTTTTT. Protein: CSVGLMSTGELFF.

This clone was counted a few times. V and J are TRBV4-2 and TRBJ2-5; D is perhaps TRBD1 (6 bases). Trimming cost V 4 bases and J 1 base, with 10 bases left between them. The germline V gene has CDR1 LGHNA and CDR2 YNFKEQ. The CDR3 extends over 14 amino acids. CDR3: CASSRGQTQETQYF. CDR3 nucleotide sequence: TGTGCCAGCAGCCGAGGACAGACCCAAGAGACCCAGTACTTC.

This clone was seen at least ten times. The chain joins TRBV2 to TRBJ1-5; no definite D call. Germline V CDR1 and CDR2: SNHLY, FYNNEI. Trimming pared 8 bases from V and 6 bases from J, leaving 17 bases between. This CDR3 region has 14 residues. The DNA of the CDR3 is TGTGCCAGCGGGCGGACGGACGCGGGTCAGCCCCAGCATTTT. Translating it yields CASGRTDAGQPQHF.

V gene TRBV5-1 combines with J gene TRBJ1-1; 10 nucleotides line up with TRBD1. The length of the CDR3 is 16 residues. The germline CDR1 and CDR2 sequences are SGHRS and YFSETQ. J gave up 4 bases and V 4 bases, and 10 bases lay outside the gene matches. CDR3: CASSRSLGQGLTEAFF. CDR3 coding DNA: TGCGCCAGCAGCCGGTCCCTGGGACAGGGGCTCACTGAAGCTTTCTTT.

The V gene is TRBV19, the J gene TRBJ2-5, with D perhaps given as TRBD1 or TRBD2 (5 bases each). The CDR3 spans 13 residues. The ends were cut back, 7 bases at V and 6 bases at J, with 15 bases in the middle. CDR1 and CDR2 (germline): LNHDA, SQIVND (reference sequence). The CDR3 DNA reads as TGTGCCAGTACCCCGAGTGGGGGAAAGACCCAGTACTTC. Amino acid sequence: CASTPSGGKTQYF.

The chain joins TRBV28 to TRBJ2-7, with a weak D call TRBD2 (8 bases). The V end was cut by 1 base, the J end by 6 bases, with 19 bases between. Germline values: CDR1 MDHEN, CDR2 SYDVKM. This CDR3 spans 16 amino acids. CDR3 nucleotides: TGTGCCAGCAGTTTATCGTCAGGGGGGACTAGAATCGAGCAGTACTTC. This sequence encodes CASSLSSGGTRIEQYF.